Only a few counts were recorded for the clone carrying this T cell receptor beta chain. Antigen specificity is unknown. These data originate in a study of T-cell memory formation after mild COVID-19. Study-wide background: TCR clusters mostly belonged to single donors.

After 5'RACE with constant-segment primers, TCR alpha and TCR beta cDNA libraries carrying sample barcodes and UMIs were obtained. Each CDR3 protein gets one entry after TCRdb re-called the 5' RACE reads with MiXCR. The data contain 350,000 to 500,000 distinct CDR3 sequences, around 18% of them singletons. Germline V gives CDR1 MGHRA, CDR2 YSYEKL. The CDR3 runs to 14 residues. V gave up 4 bases and J gave up 0 bases, with 9 bases separating them. Whole-study findings and limits: There were some responding clones in pre-infection memory, which suggested that cross-reactive memory had joined. CD4/CD8 balance characterized clones contracting day 15 to 85, and CD4+ skew characterized later expanders.

Sequenced material: PBMCs or a T cell subset sorted from them (not recorded which). The receptor comes from an adult woman who had mild COVID-19 (a few samples of this study predate the infection). Cell type and time point are not known. The rearrangement joins TRBV4-1 to TRBJ1-1; D is uncertain. Here the CDR3 reads CASSPTDMNTEAFF. The CDR3 coding sequence is TGCGCCAGCAGCCCGACTGATATGAACACTGAAGCTTTCTTT.